This note documents a single T cell receptor beta chain sequence. Its cognate antigen has yet to be identified. No base quality values were provided; no much bigger clone lies one nucleotide off. Library preparation used 5' RACE. Sequencing was carried out with an Illumina HiSeq 2000. A universal primer binding site was introduced by template switching, and a unique molecular identifier was present in the final cDNA, enabling accurate counting of TCR cDNA molecules. First-strand cDNA for TCR alpha and beta chains was synthesized from specific primers in the conserved constant-segment region. Each cDNA library was double barcoded, with a SMART-Mk sample barcode plus Illumina barcodes, to control for contamination. TruSeq adapter sequences and Illumina sample barcodes were added in two successive PCR steps. Sequencing of the TCR alpha and beta cDNA libraries was done on the Illumina HiSeq platform using custom primers. The authors' analysis ran thus. MiGEC was used to process raw reads and extract unique molecular identifiers, and MiXCR was used to find CDR3 positions. Recombination models were inferred per individual with the repgenHMM and IGoR tools using an EM algorithm. The analysis of shared clonotypes was done with the tcR package in R, with sharing normalized by the product of cloneset sizes. Out-of-frame nonproductive sequences were analyzed to study raw recombination free of thymic and clonal selection effects. Through fastp at Q25 and MiXCR, TCRdb rebuilt clones from the public reads, retaining in-frame beta chains. Each entry is one CDR3 protein sequence, shown with its most common DNA and genes. The V and J calls follow TCRdb's processing rather than the paper's. Within this sample are about 1.7 million distinct CDR3 sequences, with around 29% of them counted one time only. 0.25% to 0.3% of the sample is taken by the ten largest.

Only healthy Caucasian donors were included. This entry comes from a study of identical twins (TCRdb year 2016). For the study in its entirety: TCR alpha and beta repertoires from monozygotic twins, unrelated adults of various ages and cord blood were deep-sequenced to test whether fetal clonotypes persist. To rule out contamination, the twin experiments were replicated at different times with different library preparation protocols. Broad study findings and their caveats: Abundant cord blood beta clonotypes had fewer insertions, young adult naive repertoires showed a similar but weaker trend, and memory repertoires showed no such trend. Invariant T cells such as MAIT and iNKT could partly confound zero-insertion analyses, though diverse VJ usage argued against this for most clonotypes. Because the same donors could not be followed over many years, conclusions were based on cross-sectional statistical analysis. Compared with coincidental sharing between unrelated individuals, an excess of low generation-probability sequences was observed among out-of-frame TCR alpha sequences shared between twins. In monozygotic twins, out-of-frame TCR alpha sharing was systematically underestimated by recombination models, although the models agreed with sharing between unrelated individuals. A weaker excess of twin sharing was found in beta out-of-frame sequences because the signal-to-noise ratio was lowered by fewer shared sequences.

Based on the germline V gene, the CDR1 and CDR2 sequences are ENHRY and SYGVKD. The germline V and J ends show losses of 5 bases and 6 bases respectively, and no gene match explains 11 bases of the junction. Reading from cysteine to phenylalanine, the CDR3 counts 15 amino acids. Of all the DNA, just the CDR3 is kept, 45 bases in frame from base 1. The sequence is built from TRBV10-3 and TRBJ2-3, with 7 junctional bases fitting TRBD1. Sequencing input: cord blood. This receptor was taken from a newborn girl in good health. The DNA is as follows: TGTGCCATCAGTCAACAGGGGCCGACCGTTGATACGCAGTATTTT. Its protein product is CAISQQGPTVDTQYF.